The present TCR beta chain was sequenced within a study of blood T cell repertoires in COVID-19. There are 19 residues in the CDR3. Germline CDR1 reads SEHNR; CDR2 reads FQNEAQ (reference sequence). J gave up 0 bases and V 2 bases, and 13 bases lay outside the gene matches. In its sample, this clone was seen once. The data were produced by immunoSEQ multiplex PCR, yet TCRdb's version contains in-frame clones alone and is incomplete. The sample has about 500,000 clones, approximately 92% seen once. Patients in Seattle were enrolled during active infection, then followed longitudinally. Sequencing was performed on peripheral blood. This TCR came from a man between 18 and 35 years old with COVID-19, enrolled during active disease. V is TRBV7-9 and J is TRBJ1-3; TRBD1 matches at 7 bases. The CDR3 coding sequence is TGTGCCAGCAGCTTACCACTCATAGGACAGGACCGCTCTGGAAACACCATATATTTT. Protein product: CASSLPLIGQDRSGNTIYF.